This T cell receptor (beta chain) emerged from a study of technical replicates of blood from a handful of donors. The CDR3 extends over 11 amino acids. CDR1 and CDR2 from the germline V gene are SGHDT and YYEEEE. Deletions cut 3 bases from V and 4 bases from J, with 4 bases between. Here immunoSEQ multiplex PCR was the method, and the copy in TCRdb shows in-frame clones only, minus some. Altogether 50,000 to 70,000 clones are present, 80% to 95% being singletons, with the ten largest covering roughly 4.3%. The sample consisted of PBMCs. The chain links TRBV5-6 to TRBJ2-5; no reliable D call. This TCR derives from a human donor in good health. Some clones in this sample may be carry-over from other donors' samples. The CDR3 nucleotides read TGTGCCAGCAGCTCTTTAGAGACCCAGTACTTC. Residues: CASSSLETQYF.